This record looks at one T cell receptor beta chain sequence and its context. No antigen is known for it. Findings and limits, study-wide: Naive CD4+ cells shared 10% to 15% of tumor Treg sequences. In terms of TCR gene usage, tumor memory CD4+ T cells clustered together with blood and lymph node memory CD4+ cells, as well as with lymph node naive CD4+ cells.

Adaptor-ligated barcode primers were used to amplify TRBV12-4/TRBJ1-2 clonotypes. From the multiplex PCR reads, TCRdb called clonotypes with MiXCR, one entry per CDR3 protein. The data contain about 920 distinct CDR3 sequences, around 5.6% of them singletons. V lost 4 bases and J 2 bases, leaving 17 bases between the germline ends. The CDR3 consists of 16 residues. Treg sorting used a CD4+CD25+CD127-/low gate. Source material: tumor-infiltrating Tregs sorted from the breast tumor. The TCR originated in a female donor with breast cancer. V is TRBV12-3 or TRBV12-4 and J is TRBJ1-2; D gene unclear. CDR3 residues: CASSSPTRALNYGYTF. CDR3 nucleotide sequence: TGTGCCAGCAGTTCACCCACGAGGGCACTAAACTATGGCTACACCTTC.